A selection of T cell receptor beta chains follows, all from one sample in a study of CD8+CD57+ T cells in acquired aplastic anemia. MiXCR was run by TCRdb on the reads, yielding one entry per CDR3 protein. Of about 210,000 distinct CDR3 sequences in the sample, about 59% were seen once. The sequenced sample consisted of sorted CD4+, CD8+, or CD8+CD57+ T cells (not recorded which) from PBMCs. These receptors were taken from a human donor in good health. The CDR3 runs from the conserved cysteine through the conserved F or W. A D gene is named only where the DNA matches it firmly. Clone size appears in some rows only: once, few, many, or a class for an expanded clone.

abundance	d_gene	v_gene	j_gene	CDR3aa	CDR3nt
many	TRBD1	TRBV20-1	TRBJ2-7	CSARVPGQGDEQYF	TGCAGTGCTAGAGTTCCCGGACAGGGGGACGAGCAGTACTTC
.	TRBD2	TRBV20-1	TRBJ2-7	CSAREASGGIYEQYF	TGCAGTGCTAGGGAGGCTAGCGGGGGTATCTACGAGCAGTACTTC
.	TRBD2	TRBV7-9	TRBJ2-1	CASSLDVAGAYNEQFF	TGTGCCAGCAGCTTAGATGTAGCGGGGGCCTACAATGAGCAGTTCTTC
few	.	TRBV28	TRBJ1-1	CASLTGQPGGTEAFF	TGTGCCAGTCTTACAGGACAGCCGGGGGGCACTGAAGCTTTCTTT
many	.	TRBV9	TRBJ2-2	CASSVFGGELFF	TGTGCCAGCAGCGTATTTGGCGGGGAGCTGTTTTTT
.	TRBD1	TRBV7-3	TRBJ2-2	CASSLTGYTGELVF	TGTGCCAGCAGCTTGACAGGGTACACCGGGGAGCTGGTTTTT
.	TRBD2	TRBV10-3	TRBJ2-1	CAISPGTSGASYNEQFF	TGTGCCATCAGTCCCGGGACTAGCGGGGCGAGCTACAATGAGCAGTTCTTC
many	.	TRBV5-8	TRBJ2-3	CASSLNLGGLTDTQYF	TGTGCCAGCAGCTTGAACTTGGGGGGGCTCACAGATACGCAGTATTTT
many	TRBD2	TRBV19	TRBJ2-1	CASSIFSSGNNEQFF	TGTGCCAGTAGTATATTTTCTAGCGGTAACAATGAGCAGTTCTTC
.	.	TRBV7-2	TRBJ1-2	CASSLDGSVYTF	TGTGCCAGCAGCTTAGACGGGTCAGTCTACACCTTC
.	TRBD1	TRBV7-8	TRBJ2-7	CASSLRLTGSYEQYF	TGTGCCAGCAGCTTGCGGCTGACAGGGTCCTACGAGCAGTACTTC
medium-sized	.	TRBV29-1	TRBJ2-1	CSVVAGANEQFF	TGCAGCGTGGTCGCGGGGGCCAATGAGCAGTTCTTC
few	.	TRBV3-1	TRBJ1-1	CASRVPEAFF	TGTGCCAGCCGGGTTCCCGAAGCTTTCTTT
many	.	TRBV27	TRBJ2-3	CASSSTGNTDTQYF	TGTGCCAGCAGTTCGACAGGTAACACAGATACGCAGTATTTT
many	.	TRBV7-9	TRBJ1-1	CASSLVSTVNTEAFF	TGTGCCAGCAGCTTGGTTTCGACGGTGAACACTGAAGCTTTCTTT
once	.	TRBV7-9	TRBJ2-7	CASSPRTRESAYEQYF	TGTGCCAGCAGCCCTCGGACCAGAGAATCTGCCTACGAGCAGTACTTC
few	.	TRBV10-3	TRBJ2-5	CAISESKGKETQYF	TGTGCCATCAGTGAGTCGAAGGGTAAAGAGACCCAGTACTTC
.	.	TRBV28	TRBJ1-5	CASRNGGANQPQHF	TGTGCCAGCAGAAACGGGGGGGCAAATCAGCCCCAGCATTTT
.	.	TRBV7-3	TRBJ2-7	CASSLGPGQQYEQYF	TGTGCCAGCAGCTTAGGTCCCGGACAGCAGTACGAGCAGTACTTC
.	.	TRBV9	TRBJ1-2	CASSDSGLGYGYTF	TGTGCCAGCAGCGACTCTGGGCTAGGGTATGGCTACACCTTC
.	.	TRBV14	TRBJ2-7	CASSLLRGPSYEQYF	TGTGCCAGCAGCCTATTACGGGGGCCCTCCTACGAGCAGTACTTC
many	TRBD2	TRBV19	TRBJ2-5	CASSIPAGGGETQYF	TGTGCCAGTAGTATTCCAGCGGGGGGGGGAGAGACCCAGTACTTC
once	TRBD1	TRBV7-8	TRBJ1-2	CASSSQTGQGYGYTF	TGTGCCAGCAGCTCGCAGACAGGGCAGGGGTATGGCTACACCTTC
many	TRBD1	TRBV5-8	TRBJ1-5	CASSLAGRQGASNQPQHF	TGTGCCAGCAGCTTGGCCGGACGCCAGGGGGCTAGCAATCAGCCCCAGCATTTT
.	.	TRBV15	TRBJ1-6	CATSGGRDSNSPLHF	TGTGCCACCAGCGGTGGTCGGGACTCTAATTCACCCCTCCACTTT
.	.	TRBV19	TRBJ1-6	CASSTAGDSYNSPLHF	TGTGCCAGTAGTACGGCGGGGGACTCCTATAATTCACCCCTCCACTTT
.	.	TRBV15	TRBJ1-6	CATSRDRGPGLPLHF	TGTGCCACCAGCAGAGACCGGGGCCCAGGGTTACCCCTCCACTTT
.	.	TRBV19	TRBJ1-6	CATQVGGNSPLHF	TGTGCCACCCAGGTGGGCGGAAATTCACCCCTCCACTTT
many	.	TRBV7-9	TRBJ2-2	CASERLTNTGELFF	TGTGCCAGCGAGCGGCTAACAAACACCGGGGAGCTGTTTTTT
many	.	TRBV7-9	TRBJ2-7	CASSSTWAGQEQYF	TGTGCCAGCAGCTCCACCTGGGCAGGGCAAGAGCAGTACTTC
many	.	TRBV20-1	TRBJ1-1	CSALRGDTEAFF	TGCAGTGCACTTAGGGGGGACACTGAAGCTTTCTTT
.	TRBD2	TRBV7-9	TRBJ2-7	CASSLLAGGSYEQYF	TGTGCCAGCAGCTTACTAGCGGGAGGTTCCTACGAGCAGTACTTC
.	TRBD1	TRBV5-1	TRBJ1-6	CASSDRGHLPSSPLHF	TGCGCCAGCAGCGACAGGGGGCACCTACCTAGTTCACCCCTCCACTTT
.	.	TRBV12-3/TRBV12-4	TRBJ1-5	CASSFRRVRLQPQHF	TGTGCCAGCAGTTTCAGGAGGGTTCGGCTTCAGCCCCAGCATTTT